This is a list of T cell receptor beta chains from one sample in a study of long-term antiretroviral therapy in people with HIV. The assay was immunoSEQ multiplex PCR, and TCRdb's table has in-frame clones only and misses some. The table lists around 20,000 clones, around 80% of them singletons. The sequencing used unsorted PBMCs, collected 0.5 years before starting antiretroviral therapy. The receptors were sampled from a woman in her 50s with HIV. Each CDR3 is given with its conserved first and last residue. The D gene is left open where the match is weak. Size is stated for part of the rows, as once, few or many counts, or as a class when the clone is expanded.

V: TRBV7-3
D: -
size: -
J: TRBJ1-6
DNA: TGTGCCAGCAGCCCGAGGGGCGGCTATAATTCACCCCTCCACTTT
CDR3: CASSPRGGYNSPLHF

V: TRBV12-5
D: TRBD1
size: -
J: TRBJ2-3
DNA: TGTGCTAGTGGTTTAACCCGAGGGGGCCCAGATACGCAGTATTTT
CDR3: CASGLTRGGPDTQYF

V: TRBV9
D: TRBD1
size: few
J: TRBJ1-6
DNA: TGTGCCAGCAGCGATGGACAGGGGGAAAATTCACCCCTCCACTTT
CDR3: CASSDGQGENSPLHF

V: TRBV14
D: TRBD1
size: once
J: TRBJ1-1
DNA: TGTGCCAGCCGACAGGGAGGGAGAACTGAAGCTTTCTTT
CDR3: CASRQGGRTEAFF

V: TRBV6-4
D: -
size: -
J: TRBJ1-1
DNA: TGTGCCAGCAGTGACAGGGAGGGTGAAGCTTTCTTT
CDR3: CASSDREGEAFF

V: TRBV19
D: -
size: -
J: TRBJ1-4
DNA: TGTGCCAGTAGCAGGGGAGGAAATGAAAAACTGTTTTTT
CDR3: CASSRGGNEKLFF

V: TRBV19
D: TRBD2
size: -
J: TRBJ2-5
DNA: TGTGCCAGTAGTATAGCTAGCGGGGGTGGGGAGACCCAGTACTTC
CDR3: CASSIASGGGETQYF

V: TRBV7-2
D: -
size: -
J: TRBJ1-5
DNA: TGTGCCAGCAGCTTTGCGGCTTCTAGCAATCAGCCCCAGCATTTT
CDR3: CASSFAASSNQPQHF

V: TRBV19
D: TRBD1
size: -
J: TRBJ1-2
DNA: TGTGCCAGTAGTACTTTCAGGGGGAATCTTGGCTACACCTTC
CDR3: CASSTFRGNLGYTF

V: TRBV27
D: TRBD1
size: -
J: TRBJ2-2
DNA: TGTGCCAGCAGTGTCCAATCGGGACAGGGGAGCACCGGGGAGCTGTTTTTT
CDR3: CASSVQSGQGSTGELFF

V: TRBV19
D: -
size: few
J: TRBJ2-2
DNA: TGTGCCAGTAGTACAGGGACCCCTGGAACCGGGGAGCTGTTTTTT
CDR3: CASSTGTPGTGELFF